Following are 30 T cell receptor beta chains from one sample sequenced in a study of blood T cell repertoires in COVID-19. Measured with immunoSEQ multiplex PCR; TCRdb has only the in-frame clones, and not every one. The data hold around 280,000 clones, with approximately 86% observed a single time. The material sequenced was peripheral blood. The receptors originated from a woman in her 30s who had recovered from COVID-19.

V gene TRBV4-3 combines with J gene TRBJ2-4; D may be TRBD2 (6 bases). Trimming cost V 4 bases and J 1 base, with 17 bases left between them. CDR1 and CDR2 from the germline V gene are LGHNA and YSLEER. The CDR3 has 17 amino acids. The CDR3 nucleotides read TGCGCCAGCAGCCCCGGGGGAATGGGGACGGCCAAAAACATTCAGTACTTC. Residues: CASSPGGMGTAKNIQYF.

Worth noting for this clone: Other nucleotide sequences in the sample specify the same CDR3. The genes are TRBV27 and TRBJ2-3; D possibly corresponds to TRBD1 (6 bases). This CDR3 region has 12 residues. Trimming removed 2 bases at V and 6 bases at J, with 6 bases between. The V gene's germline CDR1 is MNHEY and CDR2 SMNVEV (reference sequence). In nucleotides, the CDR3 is TGTGCCAGCAGTTTAAGGGGGGATACGCAGTATTTT. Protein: CASSLRGDTQYF.

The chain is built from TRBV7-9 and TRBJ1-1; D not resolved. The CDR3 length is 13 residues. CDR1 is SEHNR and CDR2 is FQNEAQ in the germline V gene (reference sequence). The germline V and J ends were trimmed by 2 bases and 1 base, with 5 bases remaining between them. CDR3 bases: TGTGCCAGCAGCTTACAGGAGAACACTGAAGCTTTCTTT. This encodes CASSLQENTEAFF.

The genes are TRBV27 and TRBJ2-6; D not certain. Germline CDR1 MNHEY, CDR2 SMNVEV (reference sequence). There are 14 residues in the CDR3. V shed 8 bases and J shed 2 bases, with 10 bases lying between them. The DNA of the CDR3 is TGTGCCAGCTTACAGTTAACTGGGGCCAACGTCCTGACTTTC. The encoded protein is CASLQLTGANVLTF.

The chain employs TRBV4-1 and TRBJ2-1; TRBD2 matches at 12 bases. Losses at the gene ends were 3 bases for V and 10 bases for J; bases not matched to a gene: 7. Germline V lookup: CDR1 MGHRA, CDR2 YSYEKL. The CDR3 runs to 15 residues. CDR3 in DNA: TGCGCCAGCAGCCACCTAGCGGGAGGGCCCTCCGAGCAGTTCTTC. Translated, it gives CASSHLAGGPSEQFF.

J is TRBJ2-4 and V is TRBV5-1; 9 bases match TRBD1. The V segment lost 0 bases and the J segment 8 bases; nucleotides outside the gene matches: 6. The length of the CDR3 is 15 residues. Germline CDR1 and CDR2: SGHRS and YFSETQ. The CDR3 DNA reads TGCGCCAGCAGCTTGGAGGGGGACAGGGTAGACATTCAGTACTTC. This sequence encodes CASSLEGDRVDIQYF.

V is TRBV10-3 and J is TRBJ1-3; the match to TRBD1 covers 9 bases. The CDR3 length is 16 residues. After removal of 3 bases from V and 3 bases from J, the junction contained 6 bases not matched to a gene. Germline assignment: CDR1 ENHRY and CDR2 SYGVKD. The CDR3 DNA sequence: TGTGCCATCAGTGACATACAGGGGGCTAATGGAAACACCATATATTTT. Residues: CAISDIQGANGNTIYF.

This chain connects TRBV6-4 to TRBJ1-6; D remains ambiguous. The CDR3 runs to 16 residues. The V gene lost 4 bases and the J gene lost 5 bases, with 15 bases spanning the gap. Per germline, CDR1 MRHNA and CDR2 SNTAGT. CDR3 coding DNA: TGTGCCAGCAGTGGACACGGGTCCGGGAATAATTCACCCCTCCACTTT. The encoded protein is CASSGHGSGNNSPLHF.

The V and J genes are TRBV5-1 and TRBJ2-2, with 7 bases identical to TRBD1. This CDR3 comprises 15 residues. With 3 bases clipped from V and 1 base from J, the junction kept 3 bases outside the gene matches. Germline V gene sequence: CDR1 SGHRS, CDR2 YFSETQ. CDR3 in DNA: TGCGCCAGCAGCTCGAGGACAGGGAACACCGGGGAGCTGTTTTTT. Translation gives CASSSRTGNTGELFF.

DNA for the CDR3: TGTGCCAGTAGTATACAGGTAACAACTGAAGCTTTCTTT. Translation gives CASSIQVTTEAFF. The chain employs TRBV19 and TRBJ1-1; D is undetermined. CDR3 length: 13 residues. Germline V gene sequence: CDR1 LNHDA, CDR2 SQIVND (reference sequence). Trimming cost V 2 bases and J 5 bases, with 9 bases left between them.

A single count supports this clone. The CDR3 DNA follows: TGTGCCAGCAGTTTAAAGGCGGGACAGACTTGGAGGGATGAAAAACTGTTTTTT. Its translation is CASSLKAGQTWRDEKLFF. The rearrangement uses TRBV27 and TRBJ1-4; 7 nucleotides align to TRBD1. The CDR3 spans 18 residues. CDR1 and CDR2 from the germline V gene are MNHEY and SMNVEV (reference sequence). The ends lost 2 bases at V and 6 bases at J; junction bases unmatched: 15.

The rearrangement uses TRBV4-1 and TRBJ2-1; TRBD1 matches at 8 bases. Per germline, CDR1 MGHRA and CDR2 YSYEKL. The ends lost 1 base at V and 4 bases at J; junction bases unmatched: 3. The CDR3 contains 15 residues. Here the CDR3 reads CASSQARQGYNEQFF. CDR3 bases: TGCGCCAGCAGCCAAGCCAGACAGGGGTACAATGAGCAGTTCTTC.

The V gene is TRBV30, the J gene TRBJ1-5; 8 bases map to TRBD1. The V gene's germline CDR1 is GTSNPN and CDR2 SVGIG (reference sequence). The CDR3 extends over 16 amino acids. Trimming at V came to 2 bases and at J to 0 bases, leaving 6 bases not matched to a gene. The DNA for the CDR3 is TGTGCCTGGAGTCCAGGGGGCTCCCTTAGCAATCAGCCCCAGCATTTT. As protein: CAWSPGGSLSNQPQHF.

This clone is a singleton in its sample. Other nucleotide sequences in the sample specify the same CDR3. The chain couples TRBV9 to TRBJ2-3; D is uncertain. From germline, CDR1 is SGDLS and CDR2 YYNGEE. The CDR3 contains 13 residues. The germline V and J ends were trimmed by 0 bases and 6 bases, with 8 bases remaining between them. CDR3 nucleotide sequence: TGTGCCAGCAGCGTAGACGGTCGGGATACGCAGTATTTT. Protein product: CASSVDGRDTQYF.

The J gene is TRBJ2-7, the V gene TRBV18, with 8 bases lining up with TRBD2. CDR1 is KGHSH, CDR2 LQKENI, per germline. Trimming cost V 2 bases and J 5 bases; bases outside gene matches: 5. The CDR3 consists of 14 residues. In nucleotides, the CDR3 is TGTGCCAGCTCACCAGGTAGCGGGACCCACGAGCAGTACTTC. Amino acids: CASSPGSGTHEQYF.

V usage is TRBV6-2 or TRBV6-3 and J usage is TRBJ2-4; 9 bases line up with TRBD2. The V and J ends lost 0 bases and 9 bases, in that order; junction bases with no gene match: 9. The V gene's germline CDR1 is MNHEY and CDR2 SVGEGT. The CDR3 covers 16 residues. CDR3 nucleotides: TGTGCCAGCAGTTACTCGAGTAGCGGGAGCGGGAGCATTCAGTACTTC. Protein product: CASSYSSSGSGSIQYF.

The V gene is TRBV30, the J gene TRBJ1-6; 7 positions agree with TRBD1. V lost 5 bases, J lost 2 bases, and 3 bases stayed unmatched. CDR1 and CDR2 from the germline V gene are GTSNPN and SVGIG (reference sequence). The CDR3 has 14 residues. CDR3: CAWQGGTYNSPLHF. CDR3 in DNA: TGTGCCTGGCAGGGGGGAACCTATAATTCACCCCTCCACTTT.

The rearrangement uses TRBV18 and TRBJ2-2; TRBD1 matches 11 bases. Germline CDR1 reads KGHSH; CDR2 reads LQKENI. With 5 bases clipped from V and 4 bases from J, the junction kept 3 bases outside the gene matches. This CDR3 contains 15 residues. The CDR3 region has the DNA TGTGCCAGCTCAGTCGGGACAGGGGGCACCGGGGAGCTGTTTTTT. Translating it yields CASSVGTGGTGELFF.

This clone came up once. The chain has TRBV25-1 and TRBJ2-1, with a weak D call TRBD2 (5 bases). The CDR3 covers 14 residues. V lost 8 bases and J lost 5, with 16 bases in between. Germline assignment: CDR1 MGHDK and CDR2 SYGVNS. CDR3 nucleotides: TGTGCCAGCGGAATATGGGAGAGGAACAATGAGCAGTTCTTC. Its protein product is CASGIWERNNEQFF.

This CDR3 reads CASSPKRASSYEQYF. DNA of the CDR3: TGTGCCAGCAGCCCTAAGCGGGCTAGCTCCTACGAGCAGTACTTC. V usage is TRBV7-3 and J usage is TRBJ2-7, with TRBD2 as a possible D gene (6 bases). The germline gives CDR1 SGHTA, CDR2 FQGTGA. The CDR3 totals 15 residues. Trimming pared 5 bases from V and 0 bases from J, leaving 14 bases between.

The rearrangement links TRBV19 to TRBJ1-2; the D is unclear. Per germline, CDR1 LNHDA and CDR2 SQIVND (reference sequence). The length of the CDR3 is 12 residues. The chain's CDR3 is CASATLSSGYTF. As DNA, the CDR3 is TGTGCTTCCGCAACTCTCTCAAGTGGCTACACCTTC.

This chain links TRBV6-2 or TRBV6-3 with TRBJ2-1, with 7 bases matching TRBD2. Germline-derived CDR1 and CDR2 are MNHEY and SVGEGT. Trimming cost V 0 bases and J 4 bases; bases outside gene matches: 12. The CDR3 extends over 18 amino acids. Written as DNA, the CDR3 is TGTGCCAGCAGTTACTCGAGGATGCAGCGGGGCATATACAATGAGCAGTTCTTC. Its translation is CASSYSRMQRGIYNEQFF.

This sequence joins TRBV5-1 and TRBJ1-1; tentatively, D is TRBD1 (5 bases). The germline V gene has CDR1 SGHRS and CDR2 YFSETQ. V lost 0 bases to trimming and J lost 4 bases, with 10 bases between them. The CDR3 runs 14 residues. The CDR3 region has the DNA TGCGCCAGCAGCTTGGGGACGGGGGTCACTGAAGCTTTCTTT. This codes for CASSLGTGVTEAFF.

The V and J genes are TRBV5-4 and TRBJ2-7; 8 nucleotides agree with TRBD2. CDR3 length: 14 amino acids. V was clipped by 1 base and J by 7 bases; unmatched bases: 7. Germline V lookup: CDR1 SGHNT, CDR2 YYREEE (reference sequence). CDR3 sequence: CASSLKGTRGEQYF. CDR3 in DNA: TGTGCCAGCAGCTTGAAGGGGACTAGAGGGGAGCAGTACTTC.

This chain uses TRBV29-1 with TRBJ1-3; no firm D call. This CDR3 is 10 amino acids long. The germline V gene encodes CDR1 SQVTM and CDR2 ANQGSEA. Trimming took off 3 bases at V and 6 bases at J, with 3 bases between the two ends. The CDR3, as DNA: TGCAGCGTTGATAAAAACACCATATATTTT. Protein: CSVDKNTIYF.

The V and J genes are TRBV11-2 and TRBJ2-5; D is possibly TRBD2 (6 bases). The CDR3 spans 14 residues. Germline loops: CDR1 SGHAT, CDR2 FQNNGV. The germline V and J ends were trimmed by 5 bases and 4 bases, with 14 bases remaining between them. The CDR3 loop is CASSAVTSRETQYF. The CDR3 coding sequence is TGTGCCAGCAGCGCCGTGACTAGTCGAGAGACCCAGTACTTC.

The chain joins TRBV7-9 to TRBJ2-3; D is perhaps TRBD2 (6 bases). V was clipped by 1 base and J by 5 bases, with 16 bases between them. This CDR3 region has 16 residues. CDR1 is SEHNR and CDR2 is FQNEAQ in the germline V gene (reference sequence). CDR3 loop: CASSLGGLATEDTQYF. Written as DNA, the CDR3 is TGTGCCAGCAGCTTAGGGGGCCTAGCGACGGAAGATACGCAGTATTTT.

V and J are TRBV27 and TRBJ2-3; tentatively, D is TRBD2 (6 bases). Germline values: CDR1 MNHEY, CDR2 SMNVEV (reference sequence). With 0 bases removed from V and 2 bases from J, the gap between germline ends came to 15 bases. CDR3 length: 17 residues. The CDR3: CASSLSVAGPNTDTQYF. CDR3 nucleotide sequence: TGTGCCAGCAGTTTATCGGTCGCGGGGCCTAACACAGATACGCAGTATTTT.

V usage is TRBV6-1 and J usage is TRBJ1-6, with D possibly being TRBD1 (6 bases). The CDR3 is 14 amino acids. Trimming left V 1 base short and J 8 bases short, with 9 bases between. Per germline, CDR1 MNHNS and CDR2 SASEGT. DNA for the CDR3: TGTGCCAGCAGTGAAGAGGGGGGGTATTCACCCCTCCACTTT. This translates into CASSEEGGYSPLHF.

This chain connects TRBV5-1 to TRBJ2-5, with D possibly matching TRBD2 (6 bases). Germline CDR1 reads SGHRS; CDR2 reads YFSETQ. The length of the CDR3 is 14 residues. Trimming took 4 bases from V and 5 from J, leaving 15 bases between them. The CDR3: CASSGGGIGETQYF. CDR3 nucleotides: TGCGCCAGCAGCGGTGGGGGGATTGGTGAGACCCAGTACTTC.